Presented here are 9 T cell receptor beta chains from one specimen sequenced in a study of cytotoxic CD8 clonotypes in ibrutinib-treated CLL. Method: immunoSEQ multiplex PCR; TCRdb's copy keeps in-frame clones and lacks some. The table lists about 20,000 clones, over 70% of them singletons. Sequenced here: PBMCs, sampled before ibrutinib treatment. The receptor source for this set is a human donor with chronic lymphocytic leukemia.

The chain links TRBV19 to TRBJ2-7; D tentatively reads TRBD1 or TRBD2 (7 bases each). The germline V and J ends were trimmed by 4 bases and 5 bases, with 18 bases remaining between them. Germline CDR1 is LNHDA and CDR2 is SQIVND (reference sequence). The CDR3 length is 15 residues. CDR3 loop: CASSTNPGGGHEQYF. The CDR3 DNA sequence: TGTGCCAGTAGTACAAACCCAGGGGGGGGCCACGAGCAGTACTTC.

J is TRBJ2-7 and V is TRBV10-1; D ambiguous. V dropped 7 bases and J dropped 3 bases, with 16 bases sitting between them. The CDR3 contains 14 residues. Germline V lookup: CDR1 WNHNN, CDR2 SYGVQD (reference sequence). The chain's CDR3 is CASISVGILYEQYF. The CDR3 DNA reads TGCGCCAGCATCTCCGTAGGGATCCTCTACGAGCAGTACTTC.

This rearrangement joins TRBV9 to TRBJ2-5; no firm D call. This CDR3 comprises 10 residues. CDR1 is SGDLS, CDR2 YYNGEE, per germline. The V end was cut by 3 bases, the J end by 5 bases, with 2 bases between. The CDR3 protein is CASSGETQYF. CDR3 DNA: TGTGCCAGCAGCGGGGAGACCCAGTACTTC.

The rearrangement joins TRBV4-1 to TRBJ2-2; D might be TRBD2 (6 bases). The ends were cut back, 3 bases at V and 2 bases at J, with 10 bases in the middle. The CDR3 is 15 amino acids. In germline, CDR1 is MGHRA, CDR2 YSYEKL. CDR3: CASSHRGSNTGELFF. For the CDR3, the DNA is TGCGCCAGCAGCCACCGGGGGAGCAACACCGGGGAGCTGTTTTTT.

The chain combines TRBV30 with TRBJ2-7; the D gene is possibly TRBD2 (7 bases). Germline V gene lookup returns CDR1 GTSNPN and CDR2 SVGIG (reference sequence). This CDR3 has 13 amino acids. V was shortened by 5 bases and J by 4 bases, with 15 bases between the two germline ends. The CDR3 DNA reads as TGTGCCTGGGGCCGAGGGGGGGTATACGAGCAGTACTTC. Protein: CAWGRGGVYEQYF.

The genes are TRBV5-1 and TRBJ2-1, with D perhaps TRBD1 (5 bases). CDR3 length: 16 residues. The ends were cut back, 1 base at V and 9 bases at J, with 20 bases in the middle. Germline values: CDR1 SGHRS, CDR2 YFSETQ. CDR3 sequence reads: CASSLRVSRVGGEQFF. The CDR3 DNA sequence: TGCGCCAGCAGCTTGAGGGTTTCCAGGGTAGGTGGTGAGCAGTTCTTC.

The V gene is TRBV6-1, the J gene TRBJ2-1; 11 bases fit TRBD2. The V gene's germline CDR1 is MNHNS and CDR2 SASEGT. The ends lost 3 bases at V and 4 bases at J; junction bases unmatched: 14. The CDR3 has 19 amino acids. CDR3 sequence (DNA): TGTGCCAGCAGTGACGGTAGCGGGAGGGCCTGGAAGAATTACAATGAGCAGTTCTTC. Translated, it gives CASSDGSGRAWKNYNEQFF.

The chain links TRBV5-1 to TRBJ2-7; D is unresolved. The CDR3 covers 15 residues. The ends were cut back, 3 bases at V and 3 bases at J, with 16 bases in the middle. Germline V gene data show CDR1 as SGHRS and CDR2 as YFSETQ. The CDR3 bases are TGCGCCAGCAGCTCCGGGCAGAACTATTACTACGAGCAGTACTTC. This sequence encodes CASSSGQNYYYEQYF.

This clone was seen a single time. V gene TRBV5-1 combines with J gene TRBJ1-3; no firm D call. V shed 0 bases and J shed 0 bases, with 7 bases lying between them. Germline loops: CDR1 SGHRS, CDR2 YFSETQ. The CDR3 runs to 15 residues. The CDR3 DNA reads as TGCGCCAGCAGCTTGGGGGCCAACTCTGGAAACACCATATATTTT. Translated, it gives CASSLGANSGNTIYF.